These T cell receptor beta chains were read from a single sample in a study of T cell repertoires in cytomegalovirus infection. TCRdb redid the calling of the reads with MiXCR, one entry per CDR3 protein. Among hundreds of thousands of distinct CDR3 sequences listed, around 24% were seen once. Sequencing was performed on CD8+ T cells from PBMCs. The source is a human donor in good health (CMV status not recorded). Some clones in this sample may be carry-over from other donors' samples. Each CDR3 is given with its conserved first and last residue. Fields, in order: V gene, J gene, CDR3 protein.

TRBV2,TRBJ1-2,CASIGDRGGYGYTF
TRBV7-9,TRBJ1-4,CASSFDAGELFF
TRBV18,TRBJ2-1,CASSRPGTEQFF
TRBV6-2/TRBV6-3,TRBJ1-6,CASSSTGGTYNSPLHF
TRBV5-8,TRBJ1-1,CASSPGVANTEAFF
TRBV6-6,TRBJ2-1,CASSWTGDVNEQFF
TRBV15,TRBJ2-3,CATSRGVGVDTQYF
TRBV7-4,TRBJ1-2,CASSSTDGLWLHTF
TRBV7-4,TRBJ2-7,CASSSLYSYEQYF
TRBV14,TRBJ2-2,CASSQFFVGTENTGELFF
TRBV29-1,TRBJ2-5,CSVEKVGLQETQYF
TRBV6-2/TRBV6-3,TRBJ2-1,CASGDRVQGDEQFF
TRBV7-2,TRBJ2-7,CASSFNTYEQYF
TRBV6-2/TRBV6-3,TRBJ1-2,CASSRPERRGGYTF
TRBV6-5,TRBJ1-6,CASSSFGGRTPLHF
TRBV20-1,TRBJ1-1,CSAKRALNTEAFF
TRBV7-8,TRBJ2-6,CASSPGLAGGEYGANVLTF
TRBV7-2,TRBJ2-1,CASSGRAYNEQFF
TRBV7-6,TRBJ2-2,CASSLDAGTGPNTGELFF
TRBV28,TRBJ1-6,CASSFPIGTGGRTSPLHF
TRBV20-1,TRBJ1-5,CSAERGIRSNQPQHF
TRBV7-9,TRBJ1-6,CASSLLEGNNSPLHF
TRBV29-1,TRBJ1-2,CSVEERGAYGYTF
TRBV19,TRBJ2-3,CASRIGRGLRDTQYF
TRBV7-6,TRBJ2-7,CASSLTGAPHEQYF
TRBV28,TRBJ2-1,CASSLGGLAGGDEQFF
TRBV7-9,TRBJ2-1,CASSPDRGDTIEQFF
TRBV5-1,TRBJ2-3,CASSLGEGRTDTQYF
TRBV7-3,TRBJ2-2,CASSSPAGIRTGELFF
TRBV29-1,TRBJ2-3,CSVEVGQIPDTQYF
TRBV7-3,TRBJ2-3,CASSLIGGGGTDTQYF
TRBV7-9,TRBJ2-5,CASSLIQRGIQETQYF
TRBV20-1,TRBJ2-3,CSARDPIRGGATDTQYF
TRBV6-1,TRBJ2-3,CASSEAGPFSTDTQYF
TRBV10-3,TRBJ2-1,CAISDQGPPYNEQFF
TRBV5-1,TRBJ2-1,CASSFLQRQPSNEQFF
TRBV6-2/TRBV6-3,TRBJ2-3,CASSLLEGVADTQYF
TRBV6-2/TRBV6-3,TRBJ2-5,CASTPLGLAGEETQYF
TRBV29-1,TRBJ2-4,CSVEAGAGQGIWENIQYF
TRBV27,TRBJ2-7,CASSFAGVSYEQYF
TRBV10-3,TRBJ2-6,CAISTYRDAGGGTAGANVLTF
TRBV4-1,TRBJ1-2,CASSPQRTYGYTF
TRBV19,TRBJ2-1,CASSIALKGHNEQFF
TRBV6-1,TRBJ2-1,CASSLGRATYNEQFF
TRBV24-1,TRBJ1-3,CATSDPQGSGNTIYF
TRBV6-5,TRBJ2-7,CASRWDRGSYEQYF
TRBV7-9,TRBJ1-2,CASSPPGGKHGYTF
TRBV20-1,TRBJ2-1,CSARQPGTGSYNEQFF
TRBV4-1,TRBJ2-1,CASSQETGYNEQFF
TRBV18,TRBJ2-2,CASSPDRGGRGELFF
TRBV15,TRBJ2-3,CATSYQRGVTDTQYF
TRBV27,TRBJ2-2,CASSFKTSGTGELFF
TRBV12-3/TRBV12-4,TRBJ1-5,CASSMGQGGQPQHF
TRBV6-5,TRBJ2-1,CASSYFIGVSYNEQFF
TRBV14,TRBJ2-1,CASSQAVSGEQFF
TRBV28,TRBJ2-2,CASSFPSGGELFF
TRBV7-8,TRBJ1-4,CASSLSTGLRDEKLFF
TRBV13,TRBJ2-2,CASSFPSGGAGELFF
TRBV24-1,TRBJ2-2,CATQGPGTGELFF
TRBV7-9,TRBJ1-3,CASSLEDGGNTIYF